What follows is one T cell receptor (beta chain) and its context. No antigen is known for it. These data originate in a study of cytomegalovirus exposure and HLA in healthy donors. There were likely unrecorded immune exposures, though donors were nominally healthy when sampled. In the PCR, 60 Vbeta and 13 Jbeta primers were used. The table came from immunoSEQ multiplex PCR; TCRdb's copy has only in-frame clones and leaves some out. The sample holds more than 150,000 clones, 78% seen once. The CDR3 has 15 residues. Germline loops: CDR1 ENHRY, CDR2 SYGVKD. V was trimmed by 4 bases and J by 3 bases, leaving 14 bases between them. General study findings and limits: The investigators catalogued some 150 TCR beta chains as cytomegalovirus-associated. Based on reports, TCR beta sequences accurately predicted HLA-A and HLA-B alleles for most subjects.

J is TRBJ2-3 and V is TRBV10-3, with D perhaps TRBD1 (5 bases). Sequenced: PBMCs. This sequence was found in a woman between 25 and 40 years old in good health and CMV-seropositive. CDR3 protein: CAISVIQGMTDTQYF. Written as DNA, the CDR3 is TGTGCCATCAGTGTAATCCAGGGTATGACAGATACGCAGTATTTT.